The entry that follows covers one TCR beta chain sequence. Its antigen is undetermined. The data originate from a study of identifying expanded T cells in peripheral blood. Study results and caveats: About 1.3 clones differed between technical replicates, versus around 15 and 19 over time. Variance in clone template counts between approximately 2-week samples significantly increased with total template count across all healthy donors.

The CDR3 consists of 15 residues. Deletions cut 3 bases from V and 1 base from J, with 13 bases between. CDR1 is SGHRS and CDR2 is YFSETQ in the germline V gene. Sequencing was performed with immunoSEQ multiplex PCR; in TCRdb, only in-frame clones are kept and a portion is missing. The repertoire has 80,000 to 90,000 clones, around 88% of them found once; the top ten carry roughly 5.9%. The receptor's source is a person between 18 and 69 years old in good health. The sequenced sample was blood. V is TRBV5-1 and J is TRBJ2-5; D may match TRBD1 or TRBD2 (7 bases each). The CDR3: CASSSQGGLQETQYF. The CDR3 DNA sequence: TGCGCCAGCAGCTCCCAGGGGGGGCTCCAAGAGACCCAGTACTTC.